This TCR beta chain stems from a study of post-analysis software for immune sequencing data. CDR3 length equals 13 residues. With V trimmed by 2 bases and J by 6 bases, 1 base remained unmatched. Germline V gives CDR1 SGHKS, CDR2 YYEKEE (reference sequence). Unique molecular identifiers tagged the TCR beta cDNA libraries. Some 500,000 cDNA molecules were recovered from an input of about 0.85 to 11 million T cells. TCRdb independently ran MiXCR on the PCR reads; one entry per CDR3 protein. The sample has under 900,000 distinct CDR3 sequences; roughly 58% are singletons. Of note for this clonotype: Its cognate antigen is unknown.

Study-wide points: Among four to six TRBV segments more frequent in patients than controls were TRBV5-6, TRBV5-1 and TRBV20-1. Significantly lower normalized Chao1 diversity was seen in multiple sclerosis patients than in controls.

This sequence was found in a girl aged 10-17 years with multiple sclerosis. The chain has TRBV5-5 and TRBJ2-1; 8 bases fit TRBD2. The sequenced sample consisted of blood. CDR3 sequence: CASSLLAANEQFF. The DNA of the CDR3 is TGTGCCAGCAGCTTACTAGCGGCCAATGAGCAGTTCTTC.